This T cell receptor beta chain was recovered during a study of cytomegalovirus exposure and HLA in healthy donors. The overall study: There were 65 million to 85 million unique TCRs (from HLA-typed donors) in an early data release. Study-wide results and limits: Differences between HLA loci emerged in a later analysis of TCR association rates, with DRB1 most and HLA-C fewest. In vitro confirmation showed three CMV-associated chains to be CMV antigen specific.

V lost 4 bases to trimming and J lost 1 base; unmatched junction nucleotides: 7. CDR3 size: 17 residues. CDR1 is SGHTA, CDR2 FQGNSA, per germline. 13 Jbeta primers and 60 Vbeta primers were used for the PCR. Using immunoSEQ multiplex PCR, the repertoire was profiled, and TCRdb retains in-frame clones only, with some absent. The profile shows over 150,000 clones, roughly 75% of them singletons. Regarding this clone: Its antigen is still unknown.

This TCR was sampled from a man between 18 and 29 years old in good health and CMV-seronegative. The chain combines TRBV7-2 with TRBJ2-1; 10 positions match TRBD2. Specimen: PBMCs. The CDR3 is CASSSHLAGVSYNEQFF. The CDR3 nucleotides are TGTGCCAGCAGCTCACATCTAGCGGGAGTTTCCTACAATGAGCAGTTCTTC.